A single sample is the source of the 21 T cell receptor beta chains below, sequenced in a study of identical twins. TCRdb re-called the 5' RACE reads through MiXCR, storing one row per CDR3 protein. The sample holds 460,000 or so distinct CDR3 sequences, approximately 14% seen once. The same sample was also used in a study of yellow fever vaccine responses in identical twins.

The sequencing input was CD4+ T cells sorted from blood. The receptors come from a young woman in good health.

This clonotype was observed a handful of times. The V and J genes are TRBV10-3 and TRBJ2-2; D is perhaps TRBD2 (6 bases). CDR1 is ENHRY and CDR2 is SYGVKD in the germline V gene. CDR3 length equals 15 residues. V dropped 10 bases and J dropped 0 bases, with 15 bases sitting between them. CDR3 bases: TGTGCCACAGATGGGGGGAAGACGAACACCGGGGAGCTGTTTTTT. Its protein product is CATDGGKTNTGELFF.

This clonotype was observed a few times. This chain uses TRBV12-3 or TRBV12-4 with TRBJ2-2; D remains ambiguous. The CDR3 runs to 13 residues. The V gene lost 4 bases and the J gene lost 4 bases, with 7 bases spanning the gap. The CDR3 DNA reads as TGTGCCAGCAGTTCCCCGGCCACCGGGGAGCTGTTTTTT. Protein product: CASSSPATGELFF.

CDR3 nucleotides: TGTGCCAGCAGCCAGGGACTAGCGGGGGTGAACTCCTACGAGCAGTACTTC. This gives the protein CASSQGLAGVNSYEQYF. The chain is built from TRBV11-1 and TRBJ2-7; 14 nucleotides line up with TRBD2. CDR3 length: 17 residues. The J segment lost 0 bases and the V segment lost 5 bases, leaving 6 bases of the junction unmatched. Per the germline V gene, CDR1 is SGHAT and CDR2 is FQDESV (reference sequence). Full variable domain (outside the CDR3, taken from reference TRBV11-1 and TRBJ2-7): EAEVAQSPRYKITEKSQAVAFWCDPISGHATLYWYRQILGQGPELLVQFQDESVVDDSQLPKDRFSAERLKGVDSTLKIQPAELGDSAMYLCASSQGLAGVNSYEQYFGPGTRLTVT.

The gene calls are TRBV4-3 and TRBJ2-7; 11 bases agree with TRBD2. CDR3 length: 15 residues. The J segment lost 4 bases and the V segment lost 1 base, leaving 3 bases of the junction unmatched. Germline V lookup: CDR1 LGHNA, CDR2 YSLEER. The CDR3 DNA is TGCGCCAGCAGCCAAGTTCTAGCGGGGGGTTACGAGCAGTACTTC. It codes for CASSQVLAGGYEQYF.

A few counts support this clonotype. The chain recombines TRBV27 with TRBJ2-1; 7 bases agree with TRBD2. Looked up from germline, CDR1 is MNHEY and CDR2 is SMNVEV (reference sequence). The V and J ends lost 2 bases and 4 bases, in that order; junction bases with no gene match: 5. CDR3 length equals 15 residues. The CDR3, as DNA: TGTGCCAGCAGTTTAGAGACTAGCTGGTACAATGAGCAGTTCTTC. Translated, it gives CASSLETSWYNEQFF.

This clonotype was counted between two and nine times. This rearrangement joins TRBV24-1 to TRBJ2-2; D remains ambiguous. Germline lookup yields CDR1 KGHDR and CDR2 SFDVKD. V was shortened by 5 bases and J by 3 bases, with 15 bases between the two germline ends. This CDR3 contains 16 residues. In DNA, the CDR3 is TGTGCCACCAGTGCCGACGTACTGGTAGACACCGGGGAGCTGTTTTTT. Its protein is CATSADVLVDTGELFF.

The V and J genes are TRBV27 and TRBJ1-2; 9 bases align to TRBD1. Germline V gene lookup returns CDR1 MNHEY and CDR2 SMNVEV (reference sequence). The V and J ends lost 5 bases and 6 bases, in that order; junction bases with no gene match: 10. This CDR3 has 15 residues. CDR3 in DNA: TGTGCCAGCAGTCCCCGGGACAGGGTAACTAATGGCTACACCTTC. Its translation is CASSPRDRVTNGYTF.

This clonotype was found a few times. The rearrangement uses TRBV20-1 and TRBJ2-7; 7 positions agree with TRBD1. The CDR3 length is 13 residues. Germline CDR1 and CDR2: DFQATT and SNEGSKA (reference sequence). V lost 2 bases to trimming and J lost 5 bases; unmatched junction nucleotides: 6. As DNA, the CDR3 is TGCAGTGCTAGATTAGGGGGCATCCACGAGCAGTACTTC. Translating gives CSARLGGIHEQYF.

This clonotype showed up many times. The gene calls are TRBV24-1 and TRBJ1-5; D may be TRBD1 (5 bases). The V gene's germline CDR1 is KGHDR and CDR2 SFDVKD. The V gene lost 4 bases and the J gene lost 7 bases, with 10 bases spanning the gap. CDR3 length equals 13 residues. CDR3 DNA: TGTGCCACCAGTGAGCCGGGGGTGCAGCCCCAGCATTTT. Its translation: CATSEPGVQPQHF.

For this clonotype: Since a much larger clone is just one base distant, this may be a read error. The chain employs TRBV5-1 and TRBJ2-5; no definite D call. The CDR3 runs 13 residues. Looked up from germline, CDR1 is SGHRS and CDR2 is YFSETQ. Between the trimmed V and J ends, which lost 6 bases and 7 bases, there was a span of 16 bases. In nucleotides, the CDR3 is TGCGCCAGCAAAGGCCCAGGAATGGGGACCCAGTACTTC. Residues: CASKGPGMGTQYF.

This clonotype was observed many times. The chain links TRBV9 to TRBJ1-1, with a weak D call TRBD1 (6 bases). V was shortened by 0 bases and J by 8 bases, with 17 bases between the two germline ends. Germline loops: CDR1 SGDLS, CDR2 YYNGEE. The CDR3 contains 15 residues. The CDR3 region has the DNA TGTGCCAGCAGCGTAGAGGGGGGGCGCGGACGCGAAGCTTTCTTT. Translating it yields CASSVEGGRGREAFF.

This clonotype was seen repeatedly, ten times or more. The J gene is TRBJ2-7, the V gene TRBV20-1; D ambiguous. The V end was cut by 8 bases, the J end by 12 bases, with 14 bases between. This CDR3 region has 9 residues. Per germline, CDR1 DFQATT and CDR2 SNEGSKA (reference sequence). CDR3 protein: CSLGGRGYF. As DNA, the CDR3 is TGCAGTCTCGGCGGAAGAGGGTACTTC.

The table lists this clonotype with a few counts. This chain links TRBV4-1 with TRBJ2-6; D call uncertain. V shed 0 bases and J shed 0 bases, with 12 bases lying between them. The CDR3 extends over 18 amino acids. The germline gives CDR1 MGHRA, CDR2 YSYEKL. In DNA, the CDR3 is TGCGCCAGCAGCCAAGATATAGCAGCCTCCTCTGGGGCCAACGTCCTGACTTTC. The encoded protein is CASSQDIAASSGANVLTF.

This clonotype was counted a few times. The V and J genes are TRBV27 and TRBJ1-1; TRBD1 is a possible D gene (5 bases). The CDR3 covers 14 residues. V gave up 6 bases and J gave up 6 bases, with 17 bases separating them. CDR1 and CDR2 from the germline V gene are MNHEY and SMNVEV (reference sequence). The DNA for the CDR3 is TGTGCCAGCAGCCCCTCTGGACAAATAGCTGAAGCTTTCTTT. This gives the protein CASSPSGQIAEAFF.

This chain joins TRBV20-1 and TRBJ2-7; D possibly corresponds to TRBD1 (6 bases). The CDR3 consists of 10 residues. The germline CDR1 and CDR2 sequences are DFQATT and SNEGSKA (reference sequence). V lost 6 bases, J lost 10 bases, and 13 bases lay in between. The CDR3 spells CSADRSGQYF. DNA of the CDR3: TGCAGTGCGGACAGATCAGGCCAGTACTTC.

The CDR3 here is CSAIAQSYEQYF. The CDR3 bases are TGCAGTGCTATAGCACAGTCCTACGAGCAGTACTTC. The V gene is TRBV20-1, the J gene TRBJ2-7; D is undetermined. Trimming removed 4 bases at V and 1 base at J, with 8 bases between. In germline, CDR1 is DFQATT, CDR2 SNEGSKA (reference sequence). This CDR3 spans 12 amino acids.

CDR3 in DNA: TGTGCCATCAGCCGACAGGGAACTAGCTCTGGGGCCAACGTCCTGACTTTC. Translating gives CAISRQGTSSGANVLTF. The chain has TRBV10-3 and TRBJ2-6, with 7 bases lining up with TRBD1. Losses at the gene ends were 6 bases for V and 0 bases for J; bases not matched to a gene: 8. CDR3 size: 17 residues. Germline lookup yields CDR1 ENHRY and CDR2 SYGVKD.

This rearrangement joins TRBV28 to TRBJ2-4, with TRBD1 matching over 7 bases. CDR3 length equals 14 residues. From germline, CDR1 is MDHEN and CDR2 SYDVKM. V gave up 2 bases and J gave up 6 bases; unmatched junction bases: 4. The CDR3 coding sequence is TGTGCCAGCAGTTTAGACAGGGTTTTAAACATTCAGTACTTC. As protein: CASSLDRVLNIQYF.

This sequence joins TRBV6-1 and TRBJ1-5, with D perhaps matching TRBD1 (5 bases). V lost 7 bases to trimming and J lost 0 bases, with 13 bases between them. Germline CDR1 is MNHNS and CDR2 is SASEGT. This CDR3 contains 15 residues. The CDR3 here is CASIHRPYSNQPQHF. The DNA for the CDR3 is TGTGCCAGCATACACAGGCCTTATAGCAATCAGCCCCAGCATTTT.

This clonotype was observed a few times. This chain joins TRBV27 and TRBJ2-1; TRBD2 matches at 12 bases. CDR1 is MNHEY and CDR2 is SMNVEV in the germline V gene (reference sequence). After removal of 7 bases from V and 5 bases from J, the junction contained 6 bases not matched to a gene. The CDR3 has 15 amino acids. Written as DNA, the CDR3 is TGTGCCAGCACCCTAGCGGGAGGGCCTAACAATGAGCAGTTCTTC. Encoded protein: CASTLAGGPNNEQFF.

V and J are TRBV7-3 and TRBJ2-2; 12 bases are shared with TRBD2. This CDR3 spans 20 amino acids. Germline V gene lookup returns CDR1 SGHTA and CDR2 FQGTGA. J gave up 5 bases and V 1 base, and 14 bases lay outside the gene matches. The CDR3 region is CASSLKWASGGALGTGELFF. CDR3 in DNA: TGTGCCAGCAGCTTAAAGTGGGCTAGCGGGGGGGCCCTGGGTACCGGGGAGCTGTTTTTT.